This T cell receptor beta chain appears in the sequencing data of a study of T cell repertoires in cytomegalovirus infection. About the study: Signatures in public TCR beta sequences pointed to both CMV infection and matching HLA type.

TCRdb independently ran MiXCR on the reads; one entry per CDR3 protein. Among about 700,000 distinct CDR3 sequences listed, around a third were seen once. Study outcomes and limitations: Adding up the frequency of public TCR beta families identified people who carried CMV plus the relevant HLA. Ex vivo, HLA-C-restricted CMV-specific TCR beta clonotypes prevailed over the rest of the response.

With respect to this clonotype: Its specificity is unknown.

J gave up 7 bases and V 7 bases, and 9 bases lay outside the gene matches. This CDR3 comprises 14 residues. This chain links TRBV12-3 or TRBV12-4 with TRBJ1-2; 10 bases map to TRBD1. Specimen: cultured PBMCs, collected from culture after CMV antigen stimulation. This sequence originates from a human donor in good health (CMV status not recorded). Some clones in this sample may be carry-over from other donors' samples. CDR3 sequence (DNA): TGTGCCAGCACAAACCCGACAGGGGGCCTTGGCTACACCTTC. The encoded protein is CASTNPTGGLGYTF.